This T cell receptor (beta chain) was observed in a study of T cells in Graves' hyperthyroidism and ophthalmopathy. General study findings and limits: Peripheral blood also featured most of the thyroid clonotypes expanded above 0.001. Ophthalmopathy, as predicted by the model, came a median about seven months after the prediction.

Germline V gene lookup returns CDR1 MNHEY and CDR2 SMNVEV (reference sequence). CDR3 size: 16 residues. Trimming took 2 bases from V and 5 from J, leaving 13 bases between them. Diagnoses were established using clinical symptoms, serum thyroxine and TRAb, thyroid ultrasound and orbital computed tomography. What was amplified from RNA transcripts were TCR beta CDR3 regions. In the first-round RT-PCR of the TCR CDR3, the HTBI primer set was used. TCRdb re-called the multiplex PCR reads with MiXCR, one entry per CDR3 protein. The profile covers a few hundred thousand distinct CDR3 sequences, with more than 15% appearing a single time and 7.3% taken by the ten largest. A remark on this clonotype: Antigen specificity is unknown.

Material for sequencing was blood. The TCR sequence derives from a woman aged 30 to 39 with Graves' hyperthyroidism. The chain uses TRBV27 and TRBJ1-6, with D possibly TRBD1 on 6 matching bases. This chain's CDR3 is CASSLRGGDHNSPLHF. The CDR3 bases are TGTGCCAGCAGTTTAAGGGGGGGGGACCATAATTCACCCCTCCACTTT.